Many counts were recorded for the clone carrying this T cell receptor (beta chain). Its specificity is not known. No donor was unhealthy or non-Caucasian. Template switching added a universal primer site; cDNA carried unique molecular identifiers. TCRdb recomputed calls from the 5' RACE reads with MiXCR, one row per CDR3 protein. The table includes about 520,000 distinct CDR3 sequences, about 20% detected once. This sample was included in a study of identical twins. From germline, CDR1 is DFQATT and CDR2 SNEGSKA (reference sequence). The CDR3 extends over 15 amino acids. V dropped 2 bases and J dropped 1 base, with 12 bases sitting between them. Study observations and caveats: There was more out-of-frame TCR alpha sharing in monozygotic twins than models estimated.

These data also formed part of another study, on T cells expressing NK-cell markers. That investigation notes: It is unclear if expanded NKG2C-expressing clones target HCMV antigens.

The TCR originated in a woman between 18 and 29 years old in good health. The sample taken for sequencing was CD4+ T cells sorted from blood. J is TRBJ2-4 and V is TRBV20-1; D is unresolved. The CDR3 sequence is CSARPRSLAKNIQYF. CDR3 nucleotides: TGCAGTGCTAGACCACGGTCCCTGGCCAAAAACATTCAGTACTTC.